This T cell receptor beta chain was captured in a study of cytomegalovirus exposure and HLA in healthy donors (dated by TCRdb to 2016 to 2017). With regard to the full study: An earlier analysis of some 620 of the donors reported approximately 280 Gb of sequence data and 95 million to 140 million unique TCR beta sequences obtained from around 180 million T cells. The number of donors typed differed by locus, with 629-630 for A, B, C, DRB1 and DQB1, roughly 520 for DQA1, over 600 for DPA1, and around 460 for DPB1. Roughly 300 gigabases of sequencing data and approximately 93 million unique TCR sequences were included in an early release covering 550 to 800 HLA-typed donors. The study aimed to test whether signatures of past pathogen exposure could be identified by cataloging public T cell receptors. A later analysis re-examined previously published TCR beta repertoires from roughly 720 donors and added high-resolution HLA genotyping to investigate patterns of TCR occurrence. All discovery cohort repertoires had been generated on a single sequencing platform. Among the roughly 400 genotyped donors, about 85% belonged to the genetic ancestry cluster associated with self-reported Caucasian donors. Among almost 400 genotyped donors of the cohort, an average of about 240,000 unique TCR beta nucleotide sequences were sequenced per donor, around 18% of them non-productive. A separate validation cohort of over 95 different subjects was used in addition to the roughly 720-subject first cohort. HLA typing covered class I and class II loci at four-digit resolution. Four or five DR-DQ haplotypes were treated as single units for association and clustering because of strong linkage in the cohort. An earlier analysis of around 540 of the donors applied high-throughput TCR beta sequencing to assess whether each TCR beta V gene segment acted as functional or pseudogenic. To predict cytomegalovirus infection status, the study combined high-throughput TCR immunosequencing, statistical association of individual TCRs with disease status, and machine learning. In a later genetic analysis, genome-wide SNP genotypes for about 55% of the 666 donors were used, and that subset was treated as a discovery cohort. The study used immunosequencing to profile the T cell repertoires of several hundred subjects and linked those repertoires to cytomegalovirus serostatus. The later analysis used no new phenotypic data to find candidate immune exposures, relying instead on TCR beta sequences and their occurrence across donors. Alongside the repertoire data, information on donor age, sex, ethnicity and CMV serostatus was compiled.

CDR1 SGHDT and CDR2 YYEEEE were looked up in the germline V gene. The CDR3 runs 14 residues from the cysteine to the phenylalanine. Only the CDR3 DNA is retained, 42 bases long and in frame from the first base. In total, roughly 710 healthy bone marrow donors made up the cohort. All cohort members were sampled while nominally healthy, although unrecorded immune exposures were likely present. The donor tested CMV seronegative and was one of the 352 seronegative cohort members. Every donor gave a peripheral blood sample, and the peripheral blood mononuclear cells from that sample were used for TCR beta sequencing. Genomic DNA extraction from the blood cell samples was performed with the Qiagen DNeasy Blood Extraction Kit. General study outcomes and caveats: Because HLA typing was unavailable for some donors at each locus, only the typed subset was used in association tests. In a later genetic analysis, a missense DCLRE1C variant was associated with V-gene and J-gene trimming of TCR beta chains, and the association was replicated in an independent cohort. Correlated functional status among segregating V segments might reflect linkage disequilibrium, but an unknown experimental factor could not be ruled out. A later genetic analysis reported fewer N-insertions in productive TCRs among donors in an Asian-associated ancestry cluster than the roughly 700-donor mean. A total of about 180 TCR beta chains were listed by the study as associated with cytomegalovirus. It was suggested by the authors that the approach could potentially be generalized to other disease states and immunological phenotypes. In an earlier analysis of around 500 of the donors, most TCR beta V segments appeared in productive rearrangements about 90% or about 30% of the time, broadly matching IMGT annotations. In a later analysis, several top co-occurrence clusters were reported to appear linked to parvovirus B19, influenza, CMV and Epstein-Barr virus. Most TCR sequences were seen in very few donors, while some public TCRs were found in many individuals. Presence/absence analyses assumed roughly uniform sequencing depth across donors, an assumption that may not hold. For the cohort, immune exposure information was limited to CMV serostatus. Some IMGT-functional V segments, including TRBV6-2 and TRBV6-3, could not be told apart with the 87-base-pair reads, so those segments were excluded. In a later analysis, over 15,000 TCR beta sequences were associated with specific HLA alleles at a false discovery rate of 0.05. In this cohort, only TCR beta chains were sequenced, and detectable features were limited by the absence of alpha or paired-chain data. A group of highly shared sequence variants was considered likely to be a technical artifact of the sequencing pipeline. When HLA alleles, especially DR and DQ, strongly co-occurred, attributing TCR associations to individual alleles was difficult. A later analysis found that TCR association rates varied across HLA loci, with DRB1 alleles showing the most associated TCRs and HLA-C alleles the fewest. A further reported finding was that TCR beta sequences accurately predicted the HLA-A and HLA-B alleles for most subjects in the first cohort. In both the original and validation cohorts, the classifier was reported to diagnose cytomegalovirus status with high specificity and sensitivity. Compared with equally common non-associated chains, HLA-associated TCR beta chains in a later analysis were more clonally expanded and had lower generation probabilities. Three of the identified cytomegalovirus-associated TCR beta chains were confirmed in vitro to be specific for cytomegalovirus antigens. Most CMV-associated TCR beta chains appeared to be HLA-restricted in a later analysis, and the HLA associations seemed to be driven largely by CMV exposure. About 15 rarely observed V segments, including chromosome 9 orphons, were excluded from the earlier analysis of just under 600 of the donors because counts were too low.

Receptor amplification or capture employed the immunoSEQ multiplex PCR assay. For the multiplex PCR, a mixture combining 60 forward primers for TCR Vbeta segments and 13 reverse primers for TCR Jbeta segments was used. A multiplex PCR assay on genomic DNA amplified the CDR3 region of rearranged TCR beta genes. Amplified TCR beta libraries were sequenced as 87-base-pair reads on the Illumina HiSeq System. The authors' pipeline ran thus. Across the 670 or so repertoires, a later analysis counted around 80 million unique TCR beta chains, about 10 million of which were shared by at least two donors. Raw reads were error-corrected and collapsed into unique sequences with a nearest-neighbor algorithm that merged closely related sequences to remove PCR and sequencing errors. Alignment of CDR3 sequences to IMGT reference sequences was used to assign V, D and J gene segments. For a sequence to be retained, a match of at least six nucleotides was required to both a V gene segment and a J gene segment. A rearrangement was called productive if the CDR3 had no stop codons and remained in frame with V and J, and every other rearrangement was called non-productive. CDR3 was defined by IMGT convention, running from the second conserved V-encoded cysteine to the conserved J-encoded phenylalanine. The earlier analysis of approximately 590 of the donors excluded any sequence lacking an unambiguous match to a single V gene segment. In an earlier analysis of 587 of the donors, V segments were called functional above 56.7% productive rearrangements and were called segregating when the between-donor standard deviation exceeded 5%. A statistical classification framework was built for diagnosing cytomegalovirus status from the catalog of TCR beta chain sequences. In a later analysis, V and J genes were assigned by comparing TCR nucleotide sequences against IMGT/GENE-DB human TR gene sequences. A later analysis assigned CDR3 sequences and most-parsimonious VDJ recombination scenarios with the TCRdist pipeline. In a later analysis, each TCR beta chain was defined by its CDR3 amino acid sequence together with its V-gene family, and reads without a unique V-gene family were excluded. To address suspected cross-contamination and a sequencing artifact, a later analysis removed 592 highly shared, low-generation-probability nucleotide sequences. A later analysis calculated a clonal expansion index for each public chain from normalized within-repertoire ranks of inferred template counts. In a later analysis, generation probabilities were computed using a VDJ recombination model fitted to out-of-frame rearrangements, and the results were checked against IGoR. In a later analysis, hypergeometric tests were used to score TCR-TCR, TCR-HLA and TCR-CMV co-occurrence, with a repertoire-size bias correction applied to TCR pairs. False discovery rates were estimated in a later analysis by permuting HLA or CMV assignments 20 times. A later analysis grouped co-occurring TCRs with DBSCAN, adding TCRdist sequence similarity when clustering within HLA-allele-positive subsets. Co-occurrence clustering excluded repertoires with fewer than 30,000 or more than 120,000 public chains, plus five with anomalous nucleotide sharing. TCRdb provides this immuneACCESS table in a form limited to in-frame rearrangements. Some clones are lacking; in checked studies, under half of them reflect an unresolved V gene, and why the rest are absent is not known. V, J and clone size reflect that table, while D and trimming were determined from the DNA. Recorded for this sample are 65,000 to 95,000 clones; around 80% of them occurred a single time. The ten largest clones take up 2.5% of the sample.

On this clone: The target of this receptor is not known. Qualities for individual bases were not recorded, and no much larger clone is one base off.

This receptor was obtained from a young man in good health and CMV-seronegative. The receptor chain draws on TRBV5-6 and TRBJ2-5, and the D gene may be TRBD2, 5 bases matching. The J call may not be correct, given that the DNA end is closer to TRBJ2-7. The sample taken for sequencing was PBMCs. The nucleotide sequence reads TGTGCCAGCAGTCTCATGGGAGTTTCCTACGAGCAGTACTTC. This is translated as CASSLMGVSYEQYF.